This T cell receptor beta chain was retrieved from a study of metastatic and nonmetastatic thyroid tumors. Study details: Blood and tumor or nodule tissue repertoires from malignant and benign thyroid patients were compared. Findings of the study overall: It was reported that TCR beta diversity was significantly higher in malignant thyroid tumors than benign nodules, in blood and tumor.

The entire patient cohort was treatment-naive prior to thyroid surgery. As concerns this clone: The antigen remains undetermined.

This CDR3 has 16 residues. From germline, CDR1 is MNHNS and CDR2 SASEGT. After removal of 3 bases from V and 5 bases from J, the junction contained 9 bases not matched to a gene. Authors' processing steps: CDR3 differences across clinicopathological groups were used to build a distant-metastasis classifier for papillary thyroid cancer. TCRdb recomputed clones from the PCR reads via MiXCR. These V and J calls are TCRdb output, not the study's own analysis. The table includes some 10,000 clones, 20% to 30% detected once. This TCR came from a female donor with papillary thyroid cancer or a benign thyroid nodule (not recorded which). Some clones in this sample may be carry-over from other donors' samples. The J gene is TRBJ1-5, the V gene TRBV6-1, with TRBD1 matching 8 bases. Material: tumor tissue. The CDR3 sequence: CASSDRGQGSYQPQHF. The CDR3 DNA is TGTGCCAGCAGTGATCGAGGACAGGGATCTTATCAGCCCCAGCATTTT.